This record concerns one T cell receptor (beta chain) sequence. The record originates from a study of cytomegalovirus exposure and HLA in healthy donors. The PCR made use of 60 Vbeta and 13 Jbeta primers. The table came from immunoSEQ multiplex PCR; TCRdb's copy has only in-frame clones and leaves some out. The sample consists of roughly 150,000 clones, roughly 83% of them appearing once. The sequencing sample was made of PBMCs. The clonotype comes from a woman younger than 35 in good health and CMV-seronegative.

The CDR3 spells CATSLPPNTEAFF. The CDR3 nucleotides are TGTGCCACCTCACTTCCTCCGAACACTGAAGCTTTCTTT. V usage is TRBV7-9 and J usage is TRBJ1-1; D gene unclear. The CDR3 spans 13 residues. Germline V lookup: CDR1 SEHNR, CDR2 FQNEAQ (reference sequence). V was clipped by 10 bases and J by 1 base, with 13 bases between them.